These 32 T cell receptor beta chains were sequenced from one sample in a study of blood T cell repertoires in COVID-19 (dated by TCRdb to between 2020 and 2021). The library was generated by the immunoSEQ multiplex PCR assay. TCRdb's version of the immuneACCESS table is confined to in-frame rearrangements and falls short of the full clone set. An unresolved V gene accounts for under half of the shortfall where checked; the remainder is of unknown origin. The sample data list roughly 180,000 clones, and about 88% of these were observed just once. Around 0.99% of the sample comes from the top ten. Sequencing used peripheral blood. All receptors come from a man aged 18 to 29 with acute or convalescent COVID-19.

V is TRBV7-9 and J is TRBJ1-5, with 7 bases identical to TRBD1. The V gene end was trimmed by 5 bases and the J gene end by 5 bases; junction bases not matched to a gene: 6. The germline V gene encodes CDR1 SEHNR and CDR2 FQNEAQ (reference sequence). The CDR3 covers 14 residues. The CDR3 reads CASSRQGPDQPQHF. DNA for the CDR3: TGTGCCAGCAGCCGACAGGGACCCGATCAGCCCCAGCATTTT. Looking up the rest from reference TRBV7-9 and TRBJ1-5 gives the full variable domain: DTGVSQNPRHKITKRGQNVTFRCDPISEHNRLYWYRQTLGQGPEFLTYFQNEAQLEKSRLLSDRFSAERPKGSFSTLEIQRTEQGDSAMYLCASSRQGPDQPQHFGDGTRLSIL.

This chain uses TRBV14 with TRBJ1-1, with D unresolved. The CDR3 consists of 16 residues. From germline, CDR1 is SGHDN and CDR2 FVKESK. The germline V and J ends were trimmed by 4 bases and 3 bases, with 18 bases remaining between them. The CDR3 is CASSLLGAAKDTEAFF. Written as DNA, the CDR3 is TGTGCCAGCAGCCTACTCGGAGCAGCAAAGGACACTGAAGCTTTCTTT.

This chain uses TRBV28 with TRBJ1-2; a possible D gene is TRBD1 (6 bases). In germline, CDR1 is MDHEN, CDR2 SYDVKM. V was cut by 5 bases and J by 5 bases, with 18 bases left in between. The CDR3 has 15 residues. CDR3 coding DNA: TGTGCCAGCAGTCCCGGTATCGTAGGGGGATATGGCTACACCTTC. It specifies CASSPGIVGGYGYTF.

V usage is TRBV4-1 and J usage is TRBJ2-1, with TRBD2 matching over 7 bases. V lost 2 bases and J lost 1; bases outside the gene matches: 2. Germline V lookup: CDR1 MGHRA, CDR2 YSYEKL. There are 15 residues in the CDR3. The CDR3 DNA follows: TGCGCCAGCAGCCAATGGGGGGGTTCCTACAATGAGCAGTTCTTC. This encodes CASSQWGGSYNEQFF.

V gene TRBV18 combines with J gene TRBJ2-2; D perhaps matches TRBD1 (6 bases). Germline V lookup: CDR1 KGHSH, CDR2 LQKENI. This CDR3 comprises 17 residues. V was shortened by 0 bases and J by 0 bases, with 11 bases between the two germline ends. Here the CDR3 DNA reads TGTGCCAGCTCACCACCGACGGCAGGGGCGAACACCGGGGAGCTGTTTTTT. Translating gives CASSPPTAGANTGELFF.

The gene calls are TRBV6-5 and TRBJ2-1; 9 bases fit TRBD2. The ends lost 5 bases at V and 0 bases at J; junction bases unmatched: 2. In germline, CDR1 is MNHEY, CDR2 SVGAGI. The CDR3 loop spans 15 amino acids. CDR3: CASSRTSASYNEQFF. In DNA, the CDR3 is TGTGCCAGCAGTCGGACTAGCGCCTCCTACAATGAGCAGTTCTTC.

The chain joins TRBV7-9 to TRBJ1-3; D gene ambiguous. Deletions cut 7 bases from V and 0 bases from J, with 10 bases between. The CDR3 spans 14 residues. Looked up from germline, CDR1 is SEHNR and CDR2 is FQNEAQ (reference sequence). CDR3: CASTQESSGNTIYF. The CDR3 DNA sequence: TGTGCCAGCACCCAAGAGAGCTCTGGAAACACCATATATTTT.

The CDR3 reads CATSRERGIYEQYV. In DNA, the CDR3 is TGTGCCACCAGCAGAGAAAGGGGAATCTACGAGCAGTACGTC. This chain connects TRBV15 to TRBJ2-7; D perhaps matches TRBD1 (5 bases). Trimming removed 0 bases from V and 3 bases from J, with 9 bases in between. The CDR3 loop spans 14 amino acids. Germline lookup yields CDR1 LNHNV and CDR2 YYDKDF (reference sequence).

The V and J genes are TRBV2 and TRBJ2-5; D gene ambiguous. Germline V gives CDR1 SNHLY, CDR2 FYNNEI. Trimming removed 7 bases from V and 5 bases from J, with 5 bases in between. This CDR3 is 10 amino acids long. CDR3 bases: TGTGCCAGCATGGAGGAGACCCAGTACTTC. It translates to CASMEETQYF.

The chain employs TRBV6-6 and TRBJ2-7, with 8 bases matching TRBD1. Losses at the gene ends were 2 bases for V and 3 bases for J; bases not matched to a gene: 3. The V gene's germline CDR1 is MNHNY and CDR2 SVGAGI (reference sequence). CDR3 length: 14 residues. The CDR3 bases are TGTGCCAGCAGTTACGAGGACAGGGACTACGAGCAGTACTTC. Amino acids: CASSYEDRDYEQYF.

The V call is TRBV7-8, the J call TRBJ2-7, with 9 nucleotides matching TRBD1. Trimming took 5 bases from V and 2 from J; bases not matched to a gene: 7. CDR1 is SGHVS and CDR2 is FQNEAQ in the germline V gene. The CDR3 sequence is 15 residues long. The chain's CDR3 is CASSRDRAGTYEQYF. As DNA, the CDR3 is TGTGCCAGCAGCCGGGACAGGGCCGGCACCTACGAGCAGTACTTC.

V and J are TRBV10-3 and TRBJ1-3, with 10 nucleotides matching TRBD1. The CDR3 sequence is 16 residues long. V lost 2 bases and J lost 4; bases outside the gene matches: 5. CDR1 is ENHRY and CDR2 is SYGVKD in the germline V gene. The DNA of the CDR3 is TGTGCCATCAGTGAGAGACAGGGGGCTAGAGGAAACACCATATATTTT. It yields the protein CAISERQGARGNTIYF.

The CDR3 nucleotides read TGTGCCAGCAGTTTCATACAGGGTTACGAGCAGTACGTC. The encoded protein is CASSFIQGYEQYV. The V call is TRBV6-2 or TRBV6-3, the J call TRBJ2-7, with D tentatively TRBD1 (6 bases). The CDR3 spans 13 residues. Trimming stripped 4 bases from V and 4 bases from J, with 11 bases between. Germline V gene data show CDR1 as MNHEY and CDR2 as SVGEGT.

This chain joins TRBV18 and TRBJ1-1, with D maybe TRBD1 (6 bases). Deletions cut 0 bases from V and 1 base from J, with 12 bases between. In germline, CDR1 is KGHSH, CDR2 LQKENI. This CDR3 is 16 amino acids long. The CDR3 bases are TGTGCCAGCTCACCACCGGATCGACAGGCGAACACTGAAGCTTTCTTT. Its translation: CASSPPDRQANTEAFF.

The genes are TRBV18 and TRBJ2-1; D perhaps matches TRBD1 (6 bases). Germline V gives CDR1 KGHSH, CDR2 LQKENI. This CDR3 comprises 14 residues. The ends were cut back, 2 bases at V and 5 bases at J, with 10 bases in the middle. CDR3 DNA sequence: TGTGCCAGCTCACCAATCCCAGGGGACAATGAGCAGTTCTTC. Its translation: CASSPIPGDNEQFF.

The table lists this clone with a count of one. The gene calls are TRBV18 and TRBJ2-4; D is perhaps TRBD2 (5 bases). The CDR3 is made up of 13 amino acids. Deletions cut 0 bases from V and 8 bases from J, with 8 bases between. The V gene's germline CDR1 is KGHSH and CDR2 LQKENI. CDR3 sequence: CASSPPVEDIQYF. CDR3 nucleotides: TGTGCCAGCTCACCACCGGTGGAGGACATTCAGTACTTC.

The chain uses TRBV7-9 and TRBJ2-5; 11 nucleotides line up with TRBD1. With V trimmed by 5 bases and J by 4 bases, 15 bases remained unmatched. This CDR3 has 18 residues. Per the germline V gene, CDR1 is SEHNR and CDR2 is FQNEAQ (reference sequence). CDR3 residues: CASSPARTGGVDPETQYF. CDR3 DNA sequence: TGTGCCAGCAGCCCTGCACGGACAGGGGGCGTCGATCCAGAGACCCAGTACTTC.

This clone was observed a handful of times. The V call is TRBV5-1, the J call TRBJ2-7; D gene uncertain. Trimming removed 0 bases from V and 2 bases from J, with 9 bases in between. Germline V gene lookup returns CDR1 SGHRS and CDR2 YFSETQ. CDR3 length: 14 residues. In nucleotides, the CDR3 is TGCGCCAGCAGCTTGGGTGACAAGGCCTACGAGCAGTACGTC. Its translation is CASSLGDKAYEQYV.

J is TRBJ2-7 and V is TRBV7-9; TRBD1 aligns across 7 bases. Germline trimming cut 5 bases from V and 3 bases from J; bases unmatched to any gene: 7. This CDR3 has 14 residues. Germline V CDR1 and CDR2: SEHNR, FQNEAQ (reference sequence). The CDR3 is CASSMTGTDYEQYF. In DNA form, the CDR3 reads TGTGCCAGCAGCATGACCGGGACAGACTACGAGCAGTACTTC. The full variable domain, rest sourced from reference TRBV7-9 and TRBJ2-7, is DTGVSQNPRHKITKRGQNVTFRCDPISEHNRLYWYRQTLGQGPEFLTYFQNEAQLEKSRLLSDRFSAERPKGSFSTLEIQRTEQGDSAMYLCASSMTGTDYEQYFGPGTRLTVT.

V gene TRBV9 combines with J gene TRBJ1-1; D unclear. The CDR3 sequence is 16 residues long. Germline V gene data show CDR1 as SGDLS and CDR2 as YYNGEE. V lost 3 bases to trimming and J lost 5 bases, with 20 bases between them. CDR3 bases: TGTGCCAGCAGCGGGCCGGCGGTCTCCCGGAGAACTGAAGCTTTCTTT. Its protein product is CASSGPAVSRRTEAFF.

The CDR3 DNA reads TGTGCCTGGAGTGTACTGGAGACCCAGTACTTC. It encodes CAWSVLETQYF. J is TRBJ2-5 and V is TRBV30; the D is unclear. CDR1 is GTSNPN, CDR2 SVGIG, per germline (reference sequence). V was trimmed by 0 bases and J by 5 bases, leaving 4 bases between them. The CDR3 length is 11 residues.

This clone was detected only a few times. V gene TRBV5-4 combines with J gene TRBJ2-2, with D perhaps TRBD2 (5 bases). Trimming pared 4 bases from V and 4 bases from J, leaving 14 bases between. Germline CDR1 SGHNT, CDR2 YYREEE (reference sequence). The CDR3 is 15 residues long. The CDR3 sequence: CASSPGKATTGELFF. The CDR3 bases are TGTGCCAGCAGCCCCGGGAAAGCGACCACCGGGGAGCTGTTTTTT.

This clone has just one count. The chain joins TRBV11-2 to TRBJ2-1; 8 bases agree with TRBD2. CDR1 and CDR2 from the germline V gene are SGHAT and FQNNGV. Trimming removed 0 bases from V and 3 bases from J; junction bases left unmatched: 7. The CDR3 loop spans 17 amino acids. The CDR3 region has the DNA TGTGCCAGCAGCTTAGATTTCGGCGGGGGGAACTACAATGAGCAGTTCTTC. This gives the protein CASSLDFGGGNYNEQFF.

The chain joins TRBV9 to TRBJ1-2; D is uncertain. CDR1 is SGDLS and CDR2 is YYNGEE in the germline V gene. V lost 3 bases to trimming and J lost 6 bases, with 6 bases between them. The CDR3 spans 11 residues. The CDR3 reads CASSGANGYTF. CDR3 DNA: TGTGCCAGCAGCGGAGCGAATGGCTACACCTTC. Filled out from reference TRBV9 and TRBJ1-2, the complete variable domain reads DSGVTQTPKHLITATGQRVTLRCSPRSGDLSVYWYQQSLDQGLQFLIQYYNGEERAKGNILERFSAQQFPDLHSELNLSSLELGDSALYFCASSGANGYTFGSGTRLTVV.

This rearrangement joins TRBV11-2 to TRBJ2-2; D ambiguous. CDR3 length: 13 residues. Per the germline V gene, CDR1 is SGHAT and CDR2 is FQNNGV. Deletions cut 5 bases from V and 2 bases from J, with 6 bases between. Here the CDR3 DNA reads TGTGCCAGCAGCCTGAGTAACACCGGGGAGCTGTTTTTT. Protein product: CASSLSNTGELFF.

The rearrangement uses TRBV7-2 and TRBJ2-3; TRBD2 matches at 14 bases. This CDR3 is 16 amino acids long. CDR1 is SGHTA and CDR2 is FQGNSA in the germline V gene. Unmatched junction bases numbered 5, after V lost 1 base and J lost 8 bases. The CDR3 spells CASSLGGTSGGGTQYF. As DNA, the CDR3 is TGTGCCAGCAGCTTAGGCGGGACTAGCGGGGGTGGTACGCAGTATTTT.

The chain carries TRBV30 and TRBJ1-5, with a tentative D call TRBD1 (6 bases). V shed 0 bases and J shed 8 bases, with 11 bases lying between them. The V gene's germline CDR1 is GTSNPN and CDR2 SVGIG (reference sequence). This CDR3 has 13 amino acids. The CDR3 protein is CAWSVQGTEPQHF. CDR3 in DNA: TGTGCCTGGAGTGTACAGGGTACGGAGCCCCAGCATTTT.

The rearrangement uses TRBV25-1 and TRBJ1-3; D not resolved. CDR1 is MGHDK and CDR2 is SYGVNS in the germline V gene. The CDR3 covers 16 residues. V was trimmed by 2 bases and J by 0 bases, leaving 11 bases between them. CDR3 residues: CASSENGVSSGNTIYF. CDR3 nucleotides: TGTGCCAGCAGTGAAAACGGGGTCAGCTCTGGAAACACCATATATTTT.

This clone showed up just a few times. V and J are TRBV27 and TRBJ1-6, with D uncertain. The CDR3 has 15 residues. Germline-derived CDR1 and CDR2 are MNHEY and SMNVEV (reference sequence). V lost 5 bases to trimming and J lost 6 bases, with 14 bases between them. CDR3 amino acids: CASSLRTPANSPLHF. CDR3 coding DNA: TGTGCCAGCAGTCTAAGGACTCCTGCTAATTCACCCCTCCACTTT.

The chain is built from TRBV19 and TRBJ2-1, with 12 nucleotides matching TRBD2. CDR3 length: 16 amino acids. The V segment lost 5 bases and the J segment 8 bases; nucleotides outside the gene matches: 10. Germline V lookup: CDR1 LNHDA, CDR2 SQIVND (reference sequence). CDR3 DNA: TGTGCCAGTAGTTCCTCGGCTAGCGGGGGGGCCTATGAGCAGTTCTTC. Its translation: CASSSSASGGAYEQFF.

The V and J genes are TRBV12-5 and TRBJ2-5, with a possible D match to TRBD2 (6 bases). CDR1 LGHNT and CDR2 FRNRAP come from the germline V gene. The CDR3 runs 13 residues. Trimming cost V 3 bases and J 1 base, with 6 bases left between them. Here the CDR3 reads CASGFGGQETQYF. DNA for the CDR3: TGTGCTAGTGGTTTCGGGGGCCAAGAGACCCAGTACTTC.

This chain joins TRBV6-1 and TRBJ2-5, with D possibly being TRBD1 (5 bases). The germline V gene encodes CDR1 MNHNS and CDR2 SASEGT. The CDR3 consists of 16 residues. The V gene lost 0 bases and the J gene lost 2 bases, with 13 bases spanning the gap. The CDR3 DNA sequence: TGTGCCAGCAGTGAAGCAGGGGCCCAAGGGCAAGAGACCCAGTACTTC. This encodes CASSEAGAQGQETQYF.